These T cell receptor beta chains were read from a single sample in a study of control samples from healthy donors and cancer patients. Method: immunoSEQ multiplex PCR; TCRdb's copy keeps in-frame clones and lacks some. The sample lists some 130,000 clones; about 91% were seen once. Sequencing was carried out using blood. Receptors were obtained from a man in his forties in good health. Both conserved end residues are part of each CDR3. Each record gives: J gene, clone size, D gene, V gene, CDR3 length, CDR3 protein, CDR3 DNA. D genes are given only for firm matches. Some rows have no size entry. The others give once, few or many, or a class for an expanded clone.

TRBJ1-1 | . | . | TRBV2 | 12 | CASSERGAGAFF | TGTGCCAGCAGTGAGAGGGGGGCCGGGGCTTTCTTT
TRBJ2-3 | . | . | TRBV29-1 | 14 | CSVTDPWRTDTQYF | TGCAGCGTTACGGATCCTTGGCGCACAGATACGCAGTATTTT
TRBJ1-5 | . | . | TRBV9 | 14 | CASSVGRSNQPQHF | TGTGCCAGCAGCGTCGGCAGAAGCAATCAGCCCCAGCATTTT
TRBJ2-5 | . | TRBD1 | TRBV5-1 | 17 | CASSLKTGTGGEETQYF | TGCGCCAGCAGCCTAAAAACAGGGACAGGGGGCGAAGAGACCCAGTACTTC
TRBJ2-2 | . | . | TRBV24-1 | 13 | CATSDLDLGELFF | TGTGCCACCAGTGATTTAGATTTGGGGGAGCTGTTTTTT
TRBJ2-3 | . | . | TRBV6-2/TRBV6-3 | 12 | CASSYGTDTQYF | TGTGCCAGCAGTTACGGCACAGATACGCAGTATTTT
TRBJ1-1 | . | . | TRBV5-1 | 15 | CASSLAERLHTEAFF | TGCGCCAGCAGCTTGGCCGAAAGACTACACACTGAAGCTTTCTTT
TRBJ1-2 | . | . | TRBV2 | 14 | CASSGAGTNYGYTF | TGTGCCAGCAGTGGCGCAGGGACGAACTATGGCTACACCTTC
TRBJ2-7 | . | TRBD1 | TRBV4-2 | 16 | CASSQAGGQGLYEQYF | TGTGCCAGCAGCCAAGCGGGTGGACAGGGTCTGTACGAGCAGTACTTC
TRBJ1-2 | . | . | TRBV5-8 | 14 | CASSFRGLVSGYTF | TGTGCCAGCAGCTTCCGGGGTTTAGTGAGTGGCTACACCTTC
TRBJ1-3 | . | . | TRBV20-1 | 11 | CSGRTGNTIYF | TGCAGTGGAAGGACTGGAAACACCATATATTTT
TRBJ1-2 | . | . | TRBV6-1 | 13 | CASSDGPLWGYTF | TGTGCCAGCAGTGACGGCCCCCTCTGGGGCTACACCTTC
TRBJ2-7 | . | . | TRBV25-1 | 14 | CASSDWRDTYEQYF | TGTGCCAGCAGTGATTGGCGGGACACCTACGAGCAGTACTTC
TRBJ1-2 | . | . | TRBV19 | 13 | CASRDLANYGYTF | TGTGCCAGCCGGGACCTAGCTAACTATGGCTACACCTTC
TRBJ1-3 | . | TRBD1 | TRBV2 | 16 | CASSEGTGDPGNTIYF | TGTGCCAGCAGTGAAGGGACAGGGGATCCTGGAAACACCATATATTTT
TRBJ2-3 | . | . | TRBV21-1 | 13 | CAGRRRVTDTQYF | TGTGCGGGAAGACGGAGAGTCACAGATACGCAGTATTTT
TRBJ2-2 | . | . | TRBV18 | 14 | CASSPTGITGELFF | TGTGCCAGCTCACCTACAGGGATCACCGGGGAGCTGTTTTTT
TRBJ1-2 | . | . | TRBV11-3 | 14 | CASSSNQGRDGYTF | TGTGCCAGCAGCTCCAACCAGGGGAGGGACGGCTACACCTTC
TRBJ2-1 | . | TRBD2 | TRBV19 | 14 | CASSTAGGVNEQFF | TGTGCCAGTAGTACCGCGGGGGGGGTGAATGAGCAGTTCTTC
TRBJ2-1 | . | TRBD1 | TRBV24-1 | 15 | CATSQPGTGYNEQFF | TGTGCCACCTCTCAGCCCGGGACAGGCTACAATGAGCAGTTCTTC
TRBJ1-6 | . | . | TRBV9 | 15 | CASSVSLGDNSPLHF | TGTGCCAGCAGCGTATCCTTAGGGGATAATTCACCCCTCCACTTT
TRBJ2-7 | . | . | TRBV18 | 15 | CASSPRKVGSYEQYF | TGTGCCAGCTCACCCCGAAAGGTTGGGTCCTACGAGCAGTACTTC
TRBJ1-1 | . | . | TRBV4-2 | 14 | CASSLGTGNTEAFF | TGTGCCAGCAGCCTGGGGACGGGGAACACTGAAGCTTTCTTT
TRBJ1-3 | few | . | TRBV5-6 | 16 | CASSPRGPGPGNTIYF | TGTGCCAGCAGCCCTCGAGGGCCGGGACCTGGAAACACCATATATTTT
TRBJ2-7 | . | TRBD2 | TRBV30 | 15 | CAWSTGTSGGYEQYF | TGTGCCTGGAGCACCGGGACTAGCGGGGGGTACGAGCAGTACTTC
TRBJ2-7 | . | TRBD2 | TRBV4-2 | 16 | CASSQTSGGAYYEQYF | TGTGCCAGCAGCCAAACCAGCGGGGGGGCTTACTACGAGCAGTACTTC
TRBJ1-1 | . | . | TRBV4-1 | 13 | CASSQGGRAEAFF | TGCGCCAGCAGCCAAGGGGGGAGAGCTGAAGCTTTCTTT
TRBJ2-1 | . | TRBD2 | TRBV6-5 | 14 | CASRTSGGSNEQFF | TGTGCCAGCAGGACTAGCGGGGGGAGTAATGAGCAGTTCTTC
TRBJ2-7 | . | . | TRBV5-5 | 13 | CASFGRASYEQYF | TGTGCCAGCTTCGGACGGGCCTCCTACGAGCAGTACTTC
TRBJ1-2 | . | TRBD1 | TRBV5-1 | 16 | CASSPELGQGNYGYTF | TGCGCCAGCAGCCCAGAACTGGGACAGGGAAACTATGGCTACACCTTC
TRBJ2-2 | . | . | TRBV6-5 | 16 | CASSYAVSPSSGELFF | TGTGCCAGCAGTTACGCGGTATCTCCTTCCTCCGGGGAGCTGTTTTTT
TRBJ1-2 | . | TRBD1 | TRBV6-4 | 14 | CASSDGTGDYGYTF | TGTGCCAGCAGTGACGGGACAGGGGACTATGGCTACACCTTC
TRBJ1-2 | . | . | TRBV6-6 | 14 | CASSYEGQPYGYTF | TGTGCCAGCAGTTACGAAGGACAGCCCTATGGCTACACCTTC
TRBJ2-3 | . | TRBD2 | TRBV29-1 | 19 | CSVARRRTSGGTSTDTQYF | TGCAGCGTTGCCAGACGGAGGACTAGCGGGGGCACTAGCACAGATACGCAGTATTTT
TRBJ2-5 | . | . | TRBV13 | 16 | CASSSRAGAYQETQYF | TGTGCCAGCAGCTCTAGAGCGGGTGCGTACCAAGAGACCCAGTACTTC
TRBJ1-5 | . | . | TRBV19 | 14 | CASSRRQPDQPQHF | TGTGCCAGTAGTAGAAGACAGCCTGATCAGCCCCAGCATTTT
TRBJ2-7 | . | . | TRBV24-1 | 14 | CATSRGYGVEEQYF | TGTGCCACCAGTCGGGGCTACGGTGTTGAGGAGCAGTACTTC
TRBJ2-7 | . | . | TRBV3-1/TRBV3-2 | 14 | CASSQLVGYREQYF | TGTGCCAGCAGCCAATTAGTAGGGTACCGCGAGCAGTACTTC
TRBJ2-2 | . | . | TRBV20-1 | 11 | CSARNTGELFF | TGCAGTGCAAGAAACACCGGGGAGCTGTTTTTT
TRBJ1-6 | . | . | TRBV2 | 14 | CASSRYGPQYALHF | TGTGCCAGCAGTCGGTACGGGCCCCAATACGCCCTCCACTTT
TRBJ2-1 | . | . | TRBV24-1 | 16 | CATSESGTFNYNEQFF | TGTGCCACCAGTGAATCCGGGACATTCAATTACAATGAGCAGTTCTTC
TRBJ2-7 | . | . | TRBV3-1/TRBV3-2 | 15 | CASSSRGESNYEQYF | TGTGCCAGCAGCTCGAGGGGGGAATCAAACTACGAGCAGTACTTC
TRBJ2-2 | . | . | TRBV7-9 | 14 | CASSSWDFTGELFF | TGTGCCAGCAGCTCTTGGGACTTCACCGGGGAGCTGTTTTTT
TRBJ2-2 | . | . | TRBV7-2 | 15 | CASSLGLSNTGELFF | TGTGCCAGCAGCTTAGGGCTTTCTAACACCGGGGAGCTGTTTTTT
TRBJ2-3 | . | TRBD2 | TRBV11-3 | 19 | CASSLDALAAGGPTDTQYF | TGTGCCAGCAGCTTAGATGCACTCGCAGCGGGGGGACCCACAGATACGCAGTATTTT
TRBJ1-5 | . | TRBD1 | TRBV2 | 15 | CASSKTQGSNQPQHF | TGTGCCAGCAGCAAAACACAGGGGTCCAATCAGCCCCAGCATTTT
TRBJ2-5 | . | . | TRBV3-1/TRBV3-2 | 15 | CASSPGGGYQETQYF | TGTGCCAGCAGCCCAGGAGGGGGGTACCAAGAGACCCAGTACTTC
TRBJ1-4 | . | . | TRBV19 | 19 | CASTPGLYRANRTNEKLFF | TGTGCCAGTACCCCTGGATTGTACAGGGCAAACCGAACTAATGAAAAACTGTTTTTT
TRBJ1-6 | . | . | TRBV27 | 15 | CASSQETPYNSPLHF | TGTGCCAGCAGCCAGGAGACACCCTATAATTCACCCCTCCACTTT
TRBJ2-7 | once | . | TRBV19 | 14 | CASSIQAVGYEQYF | TGCGCCAGTAGTATACAAGCAGTAGGCTACGAGCAGTACTTC
TRBJ1-1 | . | . | TRBV7-2 | 11 | CASSFDTEAFF | TGTGCCAGCAGCTTTGACACTGAAGCTTTCTTT
TRBJ1-1 | . | . | TRBV2 | 16 | CASTSQKVGKNTEAFF | TGTGCCAGCACCTCCCAGAAGGTGGGTAAGAACACTGAAGCTTTCTTT